This T cell receptor beta chain emerged from a study of T cells after yellow fever vaccination. In this sample, this clonotype turned up a few times. The length of the CDR3 is 16 residues. Looked up from germline, CDR1 is SGHVS and CDR2 is FNYEAQ. Trimming at V came to 2 bases and at J to 0 bases, leaving 3 bases not matched to a gene. A single record per CDR3 protein comes from TCRdb applying MiXCR to the 5' RACE reads. This repertoire shows 150,000 to 200,000 distinct CDR3 sequences, about 11% found once; its top ten account for around 34%. The origin of this receptor is a man younger than 35 who received the YFV17D yellow fever vaccine. Sequenced material: CD8+ T cells sorted from PBMCs, taken 15 days after the yellow fever booster vaccination. This chain connects TRBV7-6 to TRBJ2-2; 7 bases match TRBD1. The CDR3 loop is CASSLSGTANTGELFF. CDR3 nucleotide sequence: TGTGCCAGCAGCTTATCAGGGACAGCGAACACCGGGGAGCTGTTTTTT.